The entry below describes one TCR beta chain. V was clipped by 1 base and J by 0 bases, with 12 bases between them. The CDR3 is 16 residues long. CDR1 SGHTA and CDR2 FQGNSA come from the germline V gene. The data originate from a study of shared clonotypes between healthy human individuals. Here immunoSEQ multiplex PCR was the method, and the copy in TCRdb shows in-frame clones only, minus some. The sample shows roughly 1,000,000 clones, approximately 80% of them seen only once. This clonotype was sampled from a man between 18 and 29 years old in good health. Some clones in this sample may be carry-over from other donors' samples. Material for sequencing was memory CD4+ T cells from PBMCs. Subset denoted: CD45RA-negative fraction. This chain uses TRBV7-2 with TRBJ1-2; tentative D call: TRBD1 (5 bases). The CDR3 DNA is TGTGCCAGCAGCTTAGATAGCGGACAATCTAACTATGGCTACACCTTC. Its protein product is CASSLDSGQSNYGYTF. The full variable domain, in which reference TRBV7-2 and TRBJ1-2 provide the parts outside the CDR3, is GAGVSQSPSNKVTEKGKDVELRCDPISGHTALYWYRQSLGQGLEFLIYFQGNSAPDKSGLPSDRFSAERTGGSVSTLTIQRTQQEDSAVYLCASSLDSGQSNYGYTFGSGTRLTVV.